The 15 T cell receptor beta chains given below trace back to one sample, sequenced in a study of graft-versus-host responses after intestinal transplantation. Here immunoSEQ multiplex PCR was the method, and the copy in TCRdb shows in-frame clones only, minus some. The table shows roughly 21,000 clones, with roughly 41% occurring only once. Irradiated, violet-dye-labeled stimulator cells, around 200,000 in number, were plated with around 200,000 CFSE-labeled responder cells. The source was alloreactive CD8+ T cells from a mixed lymphocyte reaction culture, collected before intestinal transplant. Subset described: CFSE-low proliferating T cells sorted from roughly 6-day pre-transplant mixed lymphocyte reaction (GvH or HvG direction). These receptors all stem from a human patient who received an intestinal transplant.

This clone appeared a few times. The V and J genes are TRBV2 and TRBJ2-1; 9 bases are shared with TRBD1. Germline values: CDR1 SNHLY, CDR2 FYNNEI. The CDR3 is made up of 17 amino acids. The V gene end was trimmed by 3 bases and the J gene end by 10 bases; junction bases not matched to a gene: 16. The CDR3, as DNA: TGTGCCAGCAGTGATAGTAGAGGGACAGGGCCCGCGGGGGAGCAGTTCTTC. Translated: CASSDSRGTGPAGEQFF.

The J gene is TRBJ2-7, the V gene TRBV2; 10 positions match TRBD2. From germline, CDR1 is SNHLY and CDR2 FYNNEI. The junction had 5 bases not matched to a gene; V was cut back by 6 bases and J by 0 bases. The CDR3 runs 15 residues. The CDR3 DNA sequence: TGTGCCAGCAGGCTGAGACTAGCGGGCTCCTACGAGCAGTACTTC. As protein: CASRLRLAGSYEQYF.

This clone was observed a handful of times. The rearrangement joins TRBV7-2 to TRBJ1-2; D gene ambiguous. Germline V gene data show CDR1 as SGHTA and CDR2 as FQGNSA. This CDR3 comprises 13 residues. V was clipped by 0 bases and J by 4 bases, with 6 bases between them. In DNA, the CDR3 is TGTGCCAGCAGCTTAGCGGGGAGCTATGGCTACACCTTC. Protein sequence: CASSLAGSYGYTF.

The chain's CDR3 is CASSLAGTVGETQYF. CDR3 DNA sequence: TGTGCCAGCAGCTTAGCGGGGACAGTTGGGGAGACCCAGTACTTC. The chain joins TRBV7-9 to TRBJ2-5; 7 bases map to TRBD1. Germline loops: CDR1 SEHNR, CDR2 FQNEAQ (reference sequence). CDR3 length: 15 amino acids. V trimming: 0 bases; J trimming: 5 bases; junction bases outside the gene matches: 6.

This chain joins TRBV7-6 and TRBJ1-3, with D perhaps matching TRBD1 (5 bases). Germline V CDR1 and CDR2: SGHVS, FNYEAQ. There are 18 residues in the CDR3. V lost 2 bases to trimming and J lost 3 bases, with 20 bases between them. The CDR3 region is CASSLSSSRQGYGNTIYF. For the CDR3, the DNA is TGTGCCAGCAGCTTAAGTAGTTCTCGGCAGGGATATGGAAACACCATATATTTT.

There are a few counts of this clone. The chain couples TRBV7-2 to TRBJ2-1, with a possible D match to TRBD2 (5 bases). The CDR3 has 15 amino acids. Trimming took off 2 bases at V and 4 bases at J, with 12 bases between the two ends. CDR1 is SGHTA, CDR2 FQGNSA, per germline. The CDR3 is CASSLLATRYNEQFF. CDR3 DNA sequence: TGTGCCAGCAGCTTATTGGCAACTAGGTACAATGAGCAGTTCTTC.

The rearrangement uses TRBV18 and TRBJ1-1; 9 bases fit TRBD1. The CDR3 has 16 amino acids. Germline CDR1 and CDR2: KGHSH and LQKENI. With V trimmed by 8 bases and J by 1 base, 11 bases remained unmatched. This chain's CDR3 is CASTPYRGLANTEAFF. CDR3 nucleotide sequence: TGTGCCAGCACTCCCTACAGGGGGCTCGCGAACACTGAAGCTTTCTTT.

The V gene is TRBV4-2, the J gene TRBJ1-2; D is possibly TRBD1 (5 bases). Germline V gene lookup returns CDR1 LGHNA and CDR2 YNFKEQ. This CDR3 is 13 amino acids long. V was cut by 4 bases and J by 2 bases, with 8 bases left in between. CDR3: CASSPGLNYGYTF. As DNA, the CDR3 is TGTGCCAGCAGCCCGGGACTCAACTATGGCTACACCTTC.

This clone was counted between two and nine times. V is TRBV6-5 and J is TRBJ2-7, with unresolved D. Trimming left V 6 bases short and J 5 bases short, with 8 bases between. The CDR3 is 11 amino acids. Per the germline V gene, CDR1 is MNHEY and CDR2 is SVGAGI. CDR3 in amino acids: CASSLLHEQYF. CDR3 DNA sequence: TGTGCCAGCAGCTTACTCCACGAGCAGTACTTC.

Only a few counts were recorded for this clone. This chain links TRBV6-1 with TRBJ2-5, with D hard to call. Trimming removed 4 bases from V and 0 bases from J, with 3 bases in between. Germline CDR1 reads MNHNS; CDR2 reads SASEGT. CDR3 length: 12 amino acids. The CDR3 sequence: CASSAYQETQYF. For the CDR3, the DNA is TGTGCCAGCAGTGCCTACCAAGAGACCCAGTACTTC.

This clone appeared a few times. CDR3 DNA sequence: TGTGCCTGGAGTGTACCCAGGCTCGGCACTGAAGCTTTCTTT. Residues: CAWSVPRLGTEAFF. The chain couples TRBV30 to TRBJ1-1, with D unresolved. Trimming shortened V by 0 bases and J by 4 bases, and 12 bases separated the two germline ends. Germline V CDR1 and CDR2: GTSNPN, SVGIG (reference sequence). This CDR3 contains 14 residues.

The CDR3 DNA sequence: TGTGCCAGCAAAGGGTCCGCGGGGGTCCCTTCCTACAGGGAGCAGTTCTTC. Its protein is CASKGSAGVPSYREQFF. This chain connects TRBV28 to TRBJ2-1; 7 nucleotides match TRBD2. The V segment lost 7 bases and the J segment 10 bases; nucleotides outside the gene matches: 22. The CDR3 has 17 amino acids. CDR1 MDHEN and CDR2 SYDVKM come from the germline V gene.

This clone is labeled as medium-sized. The chain couples TRBV6-6 to TRBJ1-3, with D maybe TRBD1 (5 bases). The CDR3 is 15 residues long. V lost 2 bases, J lost 7 bases, and 15 bases lay in between. Germline V gene sequence: CDR1 MNHNY, CDR2 SVGAGI (reference sequence). The CDR3 DNA is TGTGCCAGCAGTTACGGGGGACCCAGCCGGAACACCATATATTTT. It codes for CASSYGGPSRNTIYF.

This rearrangement joins TRBV7-9 to TRBJ2-1; TRBD2 aligns across 8 bases. Germline loops: CDR1 SEHNR, CDR2 FQNEAQ (reference sequence). The CDR3 has 15 residues. The ends lost 5 bases at V and 6 bases at J; junction bases unmatched: 9. CDR3 in amino acids: CASSRPNGLANEQFF. As DNA, the CDR3 is TGTGCCAGCAGCCGACCAAACGGACTAGCCAATGAGCAGTTCTTC.

This chain connects TRBV12-5 to TRBJ2-7; D is possibly TRBD1 or TRBD2 (5 bases each). V was shortened by 6 bases and J by 7 bases, with 19 bases between the two germline ends. There are 14 residues in the CDR3. Per germline, CDR1 LGHNT and CDR2 FRNRAP. Here the CDR3 DNA reads TGTGCTAGTGGAAGGGGAGTGACCTACGAAGAGCAGTACTTC. Amino acids: CASGRGVTYEEQYF.